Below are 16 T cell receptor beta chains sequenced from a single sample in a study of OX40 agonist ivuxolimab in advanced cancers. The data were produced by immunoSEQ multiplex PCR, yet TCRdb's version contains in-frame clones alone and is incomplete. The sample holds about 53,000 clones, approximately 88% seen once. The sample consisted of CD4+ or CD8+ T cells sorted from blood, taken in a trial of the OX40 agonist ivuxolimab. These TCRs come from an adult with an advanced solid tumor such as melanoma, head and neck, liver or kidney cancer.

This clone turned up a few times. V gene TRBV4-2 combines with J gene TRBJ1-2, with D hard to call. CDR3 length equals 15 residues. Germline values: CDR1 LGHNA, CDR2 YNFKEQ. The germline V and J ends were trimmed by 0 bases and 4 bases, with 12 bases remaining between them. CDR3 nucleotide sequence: TGTGCCAGCAGCCAAGATCTTGAAACTGCCTATGGCTACACCTTC. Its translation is CASSQDLETAYGYTF.

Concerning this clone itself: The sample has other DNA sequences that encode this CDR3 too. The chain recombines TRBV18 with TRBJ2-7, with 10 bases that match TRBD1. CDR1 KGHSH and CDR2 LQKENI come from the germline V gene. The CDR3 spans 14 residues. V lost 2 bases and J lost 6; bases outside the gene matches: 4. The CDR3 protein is CASSPSGTGVEQYF. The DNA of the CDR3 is TGTGCCAGCTCACCATCCGGGACAGGGGTCGAGCAGTACTTC.

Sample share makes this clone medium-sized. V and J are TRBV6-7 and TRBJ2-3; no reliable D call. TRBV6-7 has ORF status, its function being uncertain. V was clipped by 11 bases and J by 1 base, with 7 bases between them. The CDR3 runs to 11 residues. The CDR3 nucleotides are TGTGCCGGCGAGGGCACAGATACGCAGTATTTT. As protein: CAGEGTDTQYF.

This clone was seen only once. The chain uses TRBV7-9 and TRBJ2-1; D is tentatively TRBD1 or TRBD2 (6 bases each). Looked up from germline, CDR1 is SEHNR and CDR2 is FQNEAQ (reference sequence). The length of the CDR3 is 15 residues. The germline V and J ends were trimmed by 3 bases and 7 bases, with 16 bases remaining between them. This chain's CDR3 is CASSLWGATTNEQFF. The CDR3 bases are TGTGCCAGCAGCTTGTGGGGGGCTACGACAAATGAGCAGTTCTTC. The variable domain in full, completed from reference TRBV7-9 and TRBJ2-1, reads DTGVSQNPRHKITKRGQNVTFRCDPISEHNRLYWYRQTLGQGPEFLTYFQNEAQLEKSRLLSDRFSAERPKGSFSTLEIQRTEQGDSAMYLCASSLWGATTNEQFFGPGTRLTVL.

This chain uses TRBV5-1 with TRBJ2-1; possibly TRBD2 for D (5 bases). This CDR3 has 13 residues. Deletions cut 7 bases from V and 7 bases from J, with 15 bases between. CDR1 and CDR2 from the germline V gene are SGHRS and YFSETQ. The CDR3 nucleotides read TGCGCCAGCTACGAACCGGGAACTAATGAGCAGTTCTTC. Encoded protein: CASYEPGTNEQFF.

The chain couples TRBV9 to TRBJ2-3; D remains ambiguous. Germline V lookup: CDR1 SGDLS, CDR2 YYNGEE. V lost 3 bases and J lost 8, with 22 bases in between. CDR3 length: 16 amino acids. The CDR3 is CASSATTGELVTTQYF. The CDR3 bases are TGTGCCAGCAGCGCCACGACTGGTGAGCTAGTGACTACGCAGTATTTT.

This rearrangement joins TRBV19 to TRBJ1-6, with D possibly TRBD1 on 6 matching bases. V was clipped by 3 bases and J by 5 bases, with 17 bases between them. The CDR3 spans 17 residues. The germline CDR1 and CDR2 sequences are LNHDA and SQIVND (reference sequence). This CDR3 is CASSIPGAGENNSPLHF. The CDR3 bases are TGTGCCAGTAGTATCCCCGGGGCAGGGGAGAATAATTCACCCCTCCACTTT.

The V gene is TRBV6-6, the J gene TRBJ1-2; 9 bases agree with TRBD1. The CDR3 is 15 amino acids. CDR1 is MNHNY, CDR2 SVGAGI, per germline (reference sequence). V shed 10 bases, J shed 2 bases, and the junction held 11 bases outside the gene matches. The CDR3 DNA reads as TGTGCCACCTCAAAAGGGACAGGGATAAACTATGGCTACACCTTC. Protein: CATSKGTGINYGYTF.

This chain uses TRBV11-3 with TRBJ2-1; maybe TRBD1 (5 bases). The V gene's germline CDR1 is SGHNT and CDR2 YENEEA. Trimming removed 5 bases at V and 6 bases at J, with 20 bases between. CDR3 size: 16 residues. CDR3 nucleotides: TGTGCCAGCAGCCCCCTCATAGGGGTGCTTGGCAATGAGCAGTTCTTC. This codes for CASSPLIGVLGNEQFF.

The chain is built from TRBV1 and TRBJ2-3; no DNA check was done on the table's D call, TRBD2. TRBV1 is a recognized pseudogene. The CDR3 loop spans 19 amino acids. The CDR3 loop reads CTSSQDGPLGLAVGDTQYF. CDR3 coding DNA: TGCACCAGCAGCCAAGACGGGCCCTTGGGACTAGCGGTGGGGGATACGCAGTATTTT.

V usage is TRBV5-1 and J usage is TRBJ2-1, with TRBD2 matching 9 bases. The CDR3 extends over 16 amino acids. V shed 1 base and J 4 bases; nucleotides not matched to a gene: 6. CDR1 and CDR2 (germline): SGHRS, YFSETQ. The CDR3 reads CASSLFLAGPYNEQFF. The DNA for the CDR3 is TGCGCCAGCAGCTTGTTTCTAGCGGGGCCGTACAATGAGCAGTTCTTC.

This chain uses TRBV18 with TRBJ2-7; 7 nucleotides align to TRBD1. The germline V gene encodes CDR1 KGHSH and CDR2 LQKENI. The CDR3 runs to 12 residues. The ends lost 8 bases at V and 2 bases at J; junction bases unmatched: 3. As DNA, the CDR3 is TGTGCCAGCACGGGACAGCCCTACGAGCAGTACTTC. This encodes CASTGQPYEQYF.

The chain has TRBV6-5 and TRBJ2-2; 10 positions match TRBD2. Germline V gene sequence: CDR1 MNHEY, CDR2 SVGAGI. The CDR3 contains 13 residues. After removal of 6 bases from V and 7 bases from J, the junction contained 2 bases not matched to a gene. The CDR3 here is CASSRLAGGELFF. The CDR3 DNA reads TGTGCCAGCAGCCGACTAGCGGGCGGGGAGCTGTTTTTT.

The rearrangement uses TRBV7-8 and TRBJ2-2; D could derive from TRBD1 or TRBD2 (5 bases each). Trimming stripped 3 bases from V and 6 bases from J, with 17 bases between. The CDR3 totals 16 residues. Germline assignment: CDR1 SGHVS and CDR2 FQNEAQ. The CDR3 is CASSLVQGAGSGELFF. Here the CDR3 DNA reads TGTGCCAGCAGCTTGGTTCAGGGAGCTGGATCCGGGGAGCTGTTTTTT. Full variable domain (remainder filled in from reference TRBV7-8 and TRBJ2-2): GAGVSQSPRYKVAKRGQDVALRCDPISGHVSLFWYQQALGQGPEFLTYFQNEAQLDKSGLPSDRFFAERPEGSVSTLKIQRTQQEDSAVYLCASSLVQGAGSGELFFGEGSRLTVL.

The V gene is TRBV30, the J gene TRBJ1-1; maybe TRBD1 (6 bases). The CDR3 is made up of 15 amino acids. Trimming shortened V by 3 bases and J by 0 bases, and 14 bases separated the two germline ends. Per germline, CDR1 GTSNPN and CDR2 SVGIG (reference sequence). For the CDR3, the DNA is TGTGCCTGGAGATCCGGGACACCGATGAACACTGAAGCTTTCTTT. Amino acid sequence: CAWRSGTPMNTEAFF. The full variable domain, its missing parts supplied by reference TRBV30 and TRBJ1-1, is SQTIHQWPATLVQPVGSPLSLECTVEGTSNPNLYWYRQAAGRGLQLLFYSVGIGQISSEVPQNLSASRPQDRQFILSSKKLLLSDSGFYLCAWRSGTPMNTEAFFGQGTRLTVV.

The CDR3 here is CASSIQGNTEAFF. CDR3 DNA sequence: TGTGCCAGCAGTATACAGGGGAACACTGAAGCTTTCTTT. The chain links TRBV11-2 to TRBJ1-1; possibly TRBD1 for D (6 bases). This CDR3 has 13 residues. The V and J ends lost 6 bases and 1 base respectively, with 9 bases between them. CDR1 and CDR2 from the germline V gene are SGHAT and FQNNGV.